A few counts support the clone carrying this T cell receptor (beta chain). The antigen is not known. PCR used 60 Vbeta primers and 13 Jbeta primers. The assay was immunoSEQ multiplex PCR, and TCRdb's table has in-frame clones only and misses some. The data hold roughly 130,000 clones, with roughly 80% observed a single time. This specimen belongs to a study of cytomegalovirus exposure and HLA in healthy donors. General study findings and limits: Across donors, sequencing depth was assumed by presence/absence analyses to be roughly uniform. Prior analysis indicated that the majority of TCR beta V segments exhibited productivity approximately 87% or approximately 30% of the time.

With 5 bases clipped from V and 6 bases from J, the junction kept 11 bases outside the gene matches. CDR1 is MDHEN and CDR2 is SYDVKM in the germline V gene. This CDR3 spans 15 amino acids. Sequenced sample: PBMCs. This sequence originates from a woman in her 40s in good health and CMV-seropositive. The chain uses TRBV28 and TRBJ1-1; 8 nucleotides match TRBD1. Here the CDR3 reads CASSPAYGQGAEAFF. CDR3 nucleotides: TGTGCCAGCAGTCCAGCTTATGGACAGGGCGCTGAAGCTTTCTTT.